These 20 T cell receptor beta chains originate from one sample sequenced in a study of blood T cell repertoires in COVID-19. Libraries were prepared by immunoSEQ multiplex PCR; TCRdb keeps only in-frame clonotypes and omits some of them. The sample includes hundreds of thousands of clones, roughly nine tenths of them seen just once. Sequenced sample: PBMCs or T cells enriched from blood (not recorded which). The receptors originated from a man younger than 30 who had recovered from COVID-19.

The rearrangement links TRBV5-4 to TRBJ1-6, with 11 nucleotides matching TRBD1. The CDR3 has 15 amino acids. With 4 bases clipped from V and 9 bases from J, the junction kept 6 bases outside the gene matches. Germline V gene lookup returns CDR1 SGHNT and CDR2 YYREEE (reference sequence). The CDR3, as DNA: TGTGCCAGCAGCCTATCCGGGACAGGGGGTTCACCCCTCCACTTT. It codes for CASSLSGTGGSPLHF.

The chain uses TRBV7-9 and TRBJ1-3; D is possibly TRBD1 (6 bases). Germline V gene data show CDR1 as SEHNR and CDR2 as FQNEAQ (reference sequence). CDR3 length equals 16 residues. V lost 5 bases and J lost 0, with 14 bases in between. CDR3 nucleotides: TGTGCCAGCAGCCTAGATAGGGGGAGCTCTGGAAACACCATATATTTT. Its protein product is CASSLDRGSSGNTIYF.

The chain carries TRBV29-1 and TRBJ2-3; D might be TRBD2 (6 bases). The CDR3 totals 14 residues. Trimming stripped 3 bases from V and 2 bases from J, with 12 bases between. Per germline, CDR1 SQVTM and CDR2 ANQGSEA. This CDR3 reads CSVERDSTTDTQYF. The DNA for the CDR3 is TGCAGCGTTGAGAGGGACTCCACCACAGATACGCAGTATTTT.

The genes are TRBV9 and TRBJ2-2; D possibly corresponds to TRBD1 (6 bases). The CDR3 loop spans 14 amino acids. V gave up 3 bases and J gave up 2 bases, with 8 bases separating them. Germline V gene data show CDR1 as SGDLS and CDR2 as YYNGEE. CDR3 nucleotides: TGTGCCAGCAGCGCACAGGGTAACACCGGGGAGCTGTTTTTT. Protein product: CASSAQGNTGELFF.

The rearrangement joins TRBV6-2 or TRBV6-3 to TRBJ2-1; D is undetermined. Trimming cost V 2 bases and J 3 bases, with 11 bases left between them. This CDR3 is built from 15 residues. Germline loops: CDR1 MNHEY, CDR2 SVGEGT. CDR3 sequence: CASSYRSSNYNEQFF. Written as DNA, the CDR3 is TGTGCCAGCAGTTACCGGAGCTCAAACTACAATGAGCAGTTCTTC.

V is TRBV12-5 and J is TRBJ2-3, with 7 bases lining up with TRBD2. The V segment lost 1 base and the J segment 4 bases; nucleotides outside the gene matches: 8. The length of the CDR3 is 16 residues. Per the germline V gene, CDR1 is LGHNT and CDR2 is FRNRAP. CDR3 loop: CASGLGWGRDPDTQYF. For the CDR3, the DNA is TGTGCTAGTGGTTTGGGTTGGGGGAGGGACCCAGATACGCAGTATTTT.

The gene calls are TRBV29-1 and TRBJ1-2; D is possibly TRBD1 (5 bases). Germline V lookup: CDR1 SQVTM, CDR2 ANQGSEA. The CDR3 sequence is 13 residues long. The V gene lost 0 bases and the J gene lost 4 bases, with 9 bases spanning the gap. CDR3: CSVEEGTSYGYTF. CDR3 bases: TGCAGCGTTGAAGAGGGGACTTCCTATGGCTACACCTTC.

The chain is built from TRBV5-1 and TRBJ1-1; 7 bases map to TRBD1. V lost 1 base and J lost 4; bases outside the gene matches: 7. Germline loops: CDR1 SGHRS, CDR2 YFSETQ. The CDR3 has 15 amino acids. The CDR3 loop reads CASSLTGARVTEAFF. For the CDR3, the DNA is TGCGCCAGCAGCTTGACAGGGGCGAGGGTCACTGAAGCTTTCTTT. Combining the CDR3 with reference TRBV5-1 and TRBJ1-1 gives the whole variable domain KAGVTQTPRYLIKTRGQQVTLSCSPISGHRSVSWYQQTPGQGLQFLFEYFSETQRNKGNFPGRFSGRQFSNSRSEMNVSTLELGDSALYLCASSLTGARVTEAFFGQGTRLTVV.

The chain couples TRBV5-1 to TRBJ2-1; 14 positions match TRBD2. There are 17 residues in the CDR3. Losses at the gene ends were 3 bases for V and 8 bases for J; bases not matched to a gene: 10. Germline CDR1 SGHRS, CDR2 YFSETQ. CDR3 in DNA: TGCGCCAGCAGCTCGACTAGCGGGGGGGCCGTGAGCGATGAGCAGTTCTTC. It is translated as CASSSTSGGAVSDEQFF. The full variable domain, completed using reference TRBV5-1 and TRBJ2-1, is KAGVTQTPRYLIKTRGQQVTLSCSPISGHRSVSWYQQTPGQGLQFLFEYFSETQRNKGNFPGRFSGRQFSNSRSEMNVSTLELGDSALYLCASSSTSGGAVSDEQFFGPGTRLTVL.

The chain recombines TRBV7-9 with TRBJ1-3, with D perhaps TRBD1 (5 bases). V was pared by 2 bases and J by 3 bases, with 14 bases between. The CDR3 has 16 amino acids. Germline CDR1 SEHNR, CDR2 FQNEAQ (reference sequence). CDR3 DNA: TGTGCCAGCAGCTTATCCTCGGGGGGAGGTGGAAACACCATATATTTT. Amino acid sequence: CASSLSSGGGGNTIYF.

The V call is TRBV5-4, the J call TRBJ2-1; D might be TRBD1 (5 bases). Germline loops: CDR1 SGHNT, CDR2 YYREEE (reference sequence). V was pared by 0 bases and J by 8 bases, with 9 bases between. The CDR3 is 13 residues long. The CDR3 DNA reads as TGTGCCAGCAGCTTGGGGGGCCGGGATGAGCAGTTCTTC. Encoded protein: CASSLGGRDEQFF.

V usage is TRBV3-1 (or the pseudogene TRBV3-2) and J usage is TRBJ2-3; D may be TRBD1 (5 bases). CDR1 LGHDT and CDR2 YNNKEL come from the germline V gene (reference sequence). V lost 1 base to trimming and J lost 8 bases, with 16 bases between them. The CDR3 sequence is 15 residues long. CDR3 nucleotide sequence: TGTGCCAGCAGCCAAGTTAACAGGCGCCCTTTTACGCAGTATTTT. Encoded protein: CASSQVNRRPFTQYF.

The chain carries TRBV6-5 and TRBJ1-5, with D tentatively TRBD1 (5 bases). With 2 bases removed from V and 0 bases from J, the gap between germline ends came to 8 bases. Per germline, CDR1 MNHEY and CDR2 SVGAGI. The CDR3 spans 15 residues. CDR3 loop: CASSYDSYSNQPQHF. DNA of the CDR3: TGTGCCAGCAGTTACGACAGTTATAGCAATCAGCCCCAGCATTTT.

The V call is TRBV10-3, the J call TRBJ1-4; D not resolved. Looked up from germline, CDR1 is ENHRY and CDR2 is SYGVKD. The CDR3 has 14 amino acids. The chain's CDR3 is CATQEGATNEKLFF. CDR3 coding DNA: TGTGCAACCCAGGAGGGTGCAACTAATGAAAAACTGTTTTTT.

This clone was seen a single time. In DNA, the CDR3 is TGTGCCAGCAGCGTAGCGCCAGGGGAAGACACTGAAGCTTTCTTT. This codes for CASSVAPGEDTEAFF. This chain links TRBV9 with TRBJ1-1; D may be TRBD1 (6 bases). The V end lost 0 bases, the J end lost 3 bases, and 12 bases lay between the germline ends. Germline CDR1 reads SGDLS; CDR2 reads YYNGEE. CDR3 size: 15 residues. The complete variable domain, with remaining parts taken from reference TRBV9 and TRBJ1-1, reads DSGVTQTPKHLITATGQRVTLRCSPRSGDLSVYWYQQSLDQGLQFLIQYYNGEERAKGNILERFSAQQFPDLHSELNLSSLELGDSALYFCASSVAPGEDTEAFFGQGTRLTVV.

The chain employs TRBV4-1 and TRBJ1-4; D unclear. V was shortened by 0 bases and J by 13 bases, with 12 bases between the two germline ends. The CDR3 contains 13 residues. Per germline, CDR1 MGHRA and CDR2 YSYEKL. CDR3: CASSQDEGSGLFF. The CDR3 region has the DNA TGCGCCAGCAGCCAAGATGAGGGCAGTGGACTGTTTTTT.

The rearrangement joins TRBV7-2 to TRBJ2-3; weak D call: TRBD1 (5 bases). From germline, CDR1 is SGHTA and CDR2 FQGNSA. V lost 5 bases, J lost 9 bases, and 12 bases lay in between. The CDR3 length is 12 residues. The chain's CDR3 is CASSPGQGTQYF. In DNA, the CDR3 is TGTGCCAGCAGCCCTGGGCAGGGAACGCAGTATTTT.

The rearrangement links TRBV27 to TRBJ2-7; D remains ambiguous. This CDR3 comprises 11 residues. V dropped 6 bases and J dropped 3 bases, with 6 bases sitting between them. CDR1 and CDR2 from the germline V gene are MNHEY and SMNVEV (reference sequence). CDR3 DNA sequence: TGTGCCAGCAGCTCCGTCTACGAGCAGTACTTC. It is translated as CASSSVYEQYF.

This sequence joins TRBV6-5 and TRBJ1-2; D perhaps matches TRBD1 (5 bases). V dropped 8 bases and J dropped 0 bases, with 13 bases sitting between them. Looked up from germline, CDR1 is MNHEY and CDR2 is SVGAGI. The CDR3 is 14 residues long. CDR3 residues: CASSSGVPNYGYTF. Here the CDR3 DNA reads TGTGCCAGCTCGTCGGGGGTCCCTAACTATGGCTACACCTTC.

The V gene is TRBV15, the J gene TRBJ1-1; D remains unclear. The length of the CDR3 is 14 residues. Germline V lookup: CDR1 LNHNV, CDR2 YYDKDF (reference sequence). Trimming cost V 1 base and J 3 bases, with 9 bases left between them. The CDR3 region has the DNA TGTGCCACCAGCAGAGGGGCACCCGACACTGAAGCTTTCTTT. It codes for CATSRGAPDTEAFF. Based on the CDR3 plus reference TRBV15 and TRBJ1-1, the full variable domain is DAMVIQNPRYQVTQFGKPVTLSCSQTLNHNVMYWYQQKSSQAPKLLFHYYDKDFNNEADTPDNFQSRRPNTSFCFLDIRSPGLGDTAMYLCATSRGAPDTEAFFGQGTRLTVV.